Listed below are T cell receptor beta chains from one sample, sequenced in a study of blood T cell repertoires in COVID-19. Measured with immunoSEQ multiplex PCR; TCRdb has only the in-frame clones, and not every one. Of roughly 70,000 clones listed, 88% are singletons. The material sequenced was peripheral blood. These receptors were taken from a human donor in a cohort sampled during active COVID-19. Each CDR3 is given with its conserved first and last residue. D genes are given only for firm matches. For some rows the clone size is stated as once, few or many, or as a class when expanded; others skip it.

len,abundance,d_gene,v_gene,j_gene,CDR3aa,CDR3nt
15,NA,TRBD2,TRBV6-5,TRBJ2-3,CASSPRTSPTDTQYF,TGTGCCAGCAGCCCCAGGACTAGCCCCACAGATACGCAGTATTTT
13,once,TRBD1,TRBV5-1,TRBJ2-1,CASSLNRGNEQFF,TGCGCCAGCAGCTTGAACAGGGGTAATGAGCAGTTCTTC
13,NA,NA,TRBV5-4,TRBJ2-7,CASSQWGGREQYF,TGTGCCAGCAGCCAATGGGGCGGTAGGGAGCAGTACTTC
15,NA,NA,TRBV11-3,TRBJ1-4,CASSPQTVESEKLFF,TGTGCCAGCAGCCCTCAGACGGTGGAGAGTGAAAAACTGTTTTTT
14,NA,TRBD2,TRBV7-9,TRBJ2-3,CASSLAGVADTQYF,TGTGCCAGCAGCCTAGCGGGAGTAGCAGATACGCAGTATTTT
15,once,TRBD2,TRBV7-9,TRBJ2-1,CASSLDGLGGNEQFF,TGTGCCAGCAGCTTAGATGGTCTGGGGGGGAATGAGCAGTTCTTC
15,NA,TRBD2,TRBV3-1/TRBV3-2,TRBJ2-1,CASSQRLAGGDEQFF,TGTGCCAGCAGCCAACGACTAGCGGGAGGGGATGAGCAGTTCTTC
13,NA,NA,TRBV30,TRBJ1-5,CAWSYRVGQPQHF,TGTGCCTGGAGTTACAGGGTTGGCCAGCCCCAGCATTTT
15,NA,TRBD1,TRBV6-5,TRBJ2-7,CASSPIQGASYEQYF,TGTGCCAGCAGTCCAATACAGGGGGCGTCCTACGAGCAGTACTTC
16,NA,TRBD1,TRBV2,TRBJ1-4,CASSEASGQAGEKLFF,TGTGCCAGCAGTGAAGCAAGCGGACAGGCGGGAGAAAAACTGTTTTTT
18,NA,TRBD2,TRBV4-1,TRBJ2-5,CASSQDLELAGDQETQYF,TGCGCCAGCAGCCAAGATTTAGAACTAGCGGGGGACCAAGAGACCCAGTACTTC
13,NA,NA,TRBV2,TRBJ1-2,CASSDAGERGYTF,TGTGCCAGCAGTGATGCAGGGGAGCGGGGCTACACCTTC
16,NA,TRBD2,TRBV28,TRBJ2-3,CASSTQTSGRPDTQYF,TGTGCCAGCAGTACCCAGACTAGCGGGCGACCAGATACGCAGTATTTT
16,NA,NA,TRBV30,TRBJ1-6,CAWSVSVGLLNSPLHF,TGTGCCTGGAGTGTATCAGTGGGGCTTTTGAATTCACCCCTCCACTTT
16,NA,NA,TRBV15,TRBJ1-2,CATSRDLGQSGGGYTF,TGTGCCACCAGCAGGGACTTGGGCCAGTCGGGTGGAGGCTACACCTTC
15,NA,TRBD1,TRBV28,TRBJ1-6,CASSPGTVYNSPLHF,TGTGCCAGCAGCCCAGGGACAGTTTATAATTCACCCCTCCACTTT
14,NA,NA,TRBV28,TRBJ1-4,CASAWGRVNEKLFF,TGTGCCAGCGCCTGGGGCAGGGTTAATGAAAAACTGTTTTTT
16,NA,TRBD1,TRBV4-1,TRBJ1-4,CASSLRGDRANEKLFF,TGCGCCAGCAGCCTCCGCGGAGACAGGGCCAATGAAAAACTGTTTTTT
16,few,TRBD2,TRBV3-1/TRBV3-2,TRBJ2-5,CASSRPLAGYQETQYF,TGTGCCAGCAGCCGTCCACTAGCGGGATACCAAGAGACCCAGTACTTC
17,NA,TRBD2,TRBV4-1,TRBJ2-1,CASSQDLASGTKAEQFF,TGCGCCAGCAGCCAAGATTTGGCTAGCGGGACAAAGGCTGAGCAGTTCTTC
12,NA,NA,TRBV11-3,TRBJ2-3,CASSFNTDTQYF,TGTGCCAGCAGCTTTAATACAGATACGCAGTATTTT
16,NA,TRBD1,TRBV9,TRBJ2-3,CASSVGDRGRTDTQYF,TGTGCCAGCAGCGTAGGGGACAGGGGAAGAACAGATACGCAGTATTTT
13,NA,NA,TRBV7-6,TRBJ1-1,CASSSHEDTEAFF,TGTGCCAGCAGCTCCCATGAGGACACTGAAGCTTTCTTT